Listed below are T cell receptor beta chains from one sample, sequenced in a study of shared clonotypes between healthy human individuals. Only in-frame clones appear in the TCRdb table, and some are missing; sequencing was by immunoSEQ multiplex PCR. The sample records about 490,000 clones, 81% being singletons. Input material: PBMCs. All receptors derive from a woman in her thirties or forties in good health. Some clones in this sample may be carry-over from other donors' samples. The CDR3 runs from the conserved cysteine through the conserved F or W. The D gene is left open where the match is weak. Size is stated for part of the rows, as once, few or many counts, or as a class when the clone is expanded.

v_gene: TRBV6-6; abundance: few; j_gene: TRBJ1-4; d_gene: NA; CDR3nt: TGTGCCAGCAGTCGGGACGGGTCTAATGAAAAACTGTTTTTT; CDR3aa: CASSRDGSNEKLFF
v_gene: TRBV28; abundance: NA; j_gene: TRBJ2-7; d_gene: TRBD1; CDR3nt: TGTGCCAGCAGTTTATACCTCACAGGGGGACCAGGAGAGCAGTACTTC; CDR3aa: CASSLYLTGGPGEQYF
v_gene: TRBV5-1; abundance: NA; j_gene: TRBJ2-5; d_gene: NA; CDR3nt: TGCGCCAGCAGGGAGGACCATAGAGTGGAGACCCAGTACTTC; CDR3aa: CASREDHRVETQYF
v_gene: TRBV5-3; abundance: NA; j_gene: TRBJ1-2; d_gene: NA; CDR3nt: TGTGCCAGCAGCTTGGTAACCGGCTATGGCTACACCTTC; CDR3aa: CASSLVTGYGYTF
v_gene: TRBV11-2; abundance: NA; j_gene: TRBJ2-3; d_gene: NA; CDR3nt: TGTGCCAGCAGCTATGGGACCAGCACAGATACGCAGTATTTT; CDR3aa: CASSYGTSTDTQYF
v_gene: TRBV7-3; abundance: NA; j_gene: TRBJ2-1; d_gene: TRBD2; CDR3nt: TGTGCCAGCAGCTTAGGACTAGCGGGTTACAATGAGCAGTTCTTC; CDR3aa: CASSLGLAGYNEQFF
v_gene: TRBV7-8; abundance: NA; j_gene: TRBJ1-1; d_gene: NA; CDR3nt: TGTGCCAGCAGCTTAATGGGGTTGCTGAACACTGAAGCTTTCTTT; CDR3aa: CASSLMGLLNTEAFF
v_gene: TRBV18; abundance: NA; j_gene: TRBJ1-2; d_gene: TRBD1; CDR3nt: TGTGCCAGCTCACCGACAGGGTACGGCTACACCTTC; CDR3aa: CASSPTGYGYTF
v_gene: TRBV5-1; abundance: NA; j_gene: TRBJ2-7; d_gene: NA; CDR3nt: TGCGCCAGCAGCGTCCTCCAGGGGATCGACGAGCAGTACTTC; CDR3aa: CASSVLQGIDEQYF
v_gene: TRBV7-9; abundance: NA; j_gene: TRBJ2-2; d_gene: TRBD2; CDR3nt: TGTGCCAGCAGCTTCCCGCTAGCGGGAGCGCCCGGGGAGCTGTTTTTT; CDR3aa: CASSFPLAGAPGELFF
v_gene: TRBV21-1; abundance: NA; j_gene: TRBJ2-3; d_gene: NA; CDR3nt: TGTGACCACCCGGCGAGGTTCACAGATACGCAGTATTTT; CDR3aa: CDHPARFTDTQYF
v_gene: TRBV28; abundance: NA; j_gene: TRBJ2-1; d_gene: TRBD2; CDR3nt: TGTGCCAGCAGTTTATGGCGGGAGGGGGATGAGCAGTTCTTC; CDR3aa: CASSLWREGDEQFF
v_gene: TRBV29-1; abundance: NA; j_gene: TRBJ2-3; d_gene: NA; CDR3nt: TGCAGCGTTGTCCAGGGACGCACAGATACGCAGTATTTT; CDR3aa: CSVVQGRTDTQYF
v_gene: TRBV11-3; abundance: once; j_gene: TRBJ2-3; d_gene: NA; CDR3nt: TGTGCCAGCGCGGTCGCGACTTCCACAGATACGCAGTATTTT; CDR3aa: CASAVATSTDTQYF
v_gene: TRBV5-1; abundance: many; j_gene: TRBJ2-5; d_gene: TRBD2; CDR3nt: TGCGCCAGCAGCTTGGAACCAGCGGGAGGGGGGCAGTACTTC; CDR3aa: CASSLEPAGGGQYF
v_gene: TRBV5-1; abundance: NA; j_gene: TRBJ2-4; d_gene: NA; CDR3nt: TGCGCCAGCAGCTTGGATCCGGGCCAGGAAAACATTCAGTACTTC; CDR3aa: CASSLDPGQENIQYF
v_gene: TRBV10-3; abundance: NA; j_gene: TRBJ1-1; d_gene: TRBD1; CDR3nt: TGTGCCATCAGCTCTGACAGGGCTGGCACTGAAGCTTTCTTT; CDR3aa: CAISSDRAGTEAFF
v_gene: TRBV6-1; abundance: NA; j_gene: TRBJ1-1; d_gene: NA; CDR3nt: TGTGCCATCAGTGTACGACAGGCCACTAACACTGAAGCTTTCTTT; CDR3aa: CAISVRQATNTEAFF
v_gene: TRBV28; abundance: many; j_gene: TRBJ1-4; d_gene: NA; CDR3nt: TGTGCCAGCAGTTTGGATGAAAAACTGTTTTTT; CDR3aa: CASSLDEKLFF
v_gene: TRBV6-1; abundance: NA; j_gene: TRBJ1-1; d_gene: NA; CDR3nt: TGTGCCAGCACTACTCCGAGGGAAGCTTTCTTT; CDR3aa: CASTTPREAFF
v_gene: TRBV6-6; abundance: NA; j_gene: TRBJ1-2; d_gene: NA; CDR3nt: TGTGCCAGCAGTTACTCGAAGGGGAACTATGGCTACACCTTC; CDR3aa: CASSYSKGNYGYTF
v_gene: TRBV27; abundance: NA; j_gene: TRBJ1-2; d_gene: TRBD1; CDR3nt: TGTGCCAGCAGTTTATGGGGACAGCCCTATGGCTACACCTTC; CDR3aa: CASSLWGQPYGYTF
v_gene: TRBV6-1; abundance: NA; j_gene: TRBJ2-6; d_gene: NA; CDR3nt: TGTGCCAGCAGTGAATTTGACTTCTCTGGGGCCAACGTCCTTACTTTC; CDR3aa: CASSEFDFSGANVLTF
v_gene: TRBV7-2; abundance: NA; j_gene: TRBJ2-3; d_gene: NA; CDR3nt: TGTGCCAGCAGCTTAGGCCTGTATGCCCGAAGCACAGATACGCAGTATTTT; CDR3aa: CASSLGLYARSTDTQYF
v_gene: TRBV6-5; abundance: NA; j_gene: TRBJ2-5; d_gene: NA; CDR3nt: TGTGCCAGCAGTTACTCGACCTTGGGTATCCAAGAGACCCAGTACTTC; CDR3aa: CASSYSTLGIQETQYF
v_gene: TRBV5-1; abundance: NA; j_gene: TRBJ1-1; d_gene: TRBD1; CDR3nt: TGCGCCAGCTTCCTGGGCCCCGGGACAGTTGAAGCTTTCTTT; CDR3aa: CASFLGPGTVEAFF
v_gene: TRBV6-1; abundance: NA; j_gene: TRBJ1-1; d_gene: TRBD1; CDR3nt: TGTGCCAGCAGTCACGGGACAGGTGAAGCTTTCTTT; CDR3aa: CASSHGTGEAFF
v_gene: TRBV29-1; abundance: NA; j_gene: TRBJ1-2; d_gene: TRBD1; CDR3nt: TGCAGCGTCCCCCCGGGGACAGGGGACGGCTACACCTTC; CDR3aa: CSVPPGTGDGYTF
v_gene: TRBV12-5; abundance: many; j_gene: TRBJ2-3; d_gene: TRBD1; CDR3nt: TGTGCTAGTGGCCCGGGGCAGGGGGCCACAGATACGCAGTATTTT; CDR3aa: CASGPGQGATDTQYF
v_gene: TRBV28; abundance: NA; j_gene: TRBJ2-1; d_gene: NA; CDR3nt: TGTGCCAGCAGTACCCCAGCTGAGCAGTTCTTC; CDR3aa: CASSTPAEQFF